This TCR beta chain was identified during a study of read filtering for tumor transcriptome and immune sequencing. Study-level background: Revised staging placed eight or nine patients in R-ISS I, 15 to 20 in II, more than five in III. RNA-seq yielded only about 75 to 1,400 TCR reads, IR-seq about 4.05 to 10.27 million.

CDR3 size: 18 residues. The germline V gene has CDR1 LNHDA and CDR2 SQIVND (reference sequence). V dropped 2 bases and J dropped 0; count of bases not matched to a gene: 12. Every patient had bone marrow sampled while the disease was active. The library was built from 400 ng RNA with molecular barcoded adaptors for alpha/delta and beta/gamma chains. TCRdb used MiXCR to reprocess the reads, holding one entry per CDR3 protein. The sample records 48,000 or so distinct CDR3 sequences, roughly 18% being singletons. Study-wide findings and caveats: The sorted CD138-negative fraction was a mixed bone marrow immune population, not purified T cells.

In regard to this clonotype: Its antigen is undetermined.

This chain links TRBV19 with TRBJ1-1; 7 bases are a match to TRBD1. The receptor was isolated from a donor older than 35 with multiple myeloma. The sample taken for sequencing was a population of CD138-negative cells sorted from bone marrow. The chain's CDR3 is CASSIRPGGYPMNTEAFF. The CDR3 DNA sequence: TGTGCCAGTAGTATACGGCCAGGGGGATACCCAATGAACACTGAAGCTTTCTTT.